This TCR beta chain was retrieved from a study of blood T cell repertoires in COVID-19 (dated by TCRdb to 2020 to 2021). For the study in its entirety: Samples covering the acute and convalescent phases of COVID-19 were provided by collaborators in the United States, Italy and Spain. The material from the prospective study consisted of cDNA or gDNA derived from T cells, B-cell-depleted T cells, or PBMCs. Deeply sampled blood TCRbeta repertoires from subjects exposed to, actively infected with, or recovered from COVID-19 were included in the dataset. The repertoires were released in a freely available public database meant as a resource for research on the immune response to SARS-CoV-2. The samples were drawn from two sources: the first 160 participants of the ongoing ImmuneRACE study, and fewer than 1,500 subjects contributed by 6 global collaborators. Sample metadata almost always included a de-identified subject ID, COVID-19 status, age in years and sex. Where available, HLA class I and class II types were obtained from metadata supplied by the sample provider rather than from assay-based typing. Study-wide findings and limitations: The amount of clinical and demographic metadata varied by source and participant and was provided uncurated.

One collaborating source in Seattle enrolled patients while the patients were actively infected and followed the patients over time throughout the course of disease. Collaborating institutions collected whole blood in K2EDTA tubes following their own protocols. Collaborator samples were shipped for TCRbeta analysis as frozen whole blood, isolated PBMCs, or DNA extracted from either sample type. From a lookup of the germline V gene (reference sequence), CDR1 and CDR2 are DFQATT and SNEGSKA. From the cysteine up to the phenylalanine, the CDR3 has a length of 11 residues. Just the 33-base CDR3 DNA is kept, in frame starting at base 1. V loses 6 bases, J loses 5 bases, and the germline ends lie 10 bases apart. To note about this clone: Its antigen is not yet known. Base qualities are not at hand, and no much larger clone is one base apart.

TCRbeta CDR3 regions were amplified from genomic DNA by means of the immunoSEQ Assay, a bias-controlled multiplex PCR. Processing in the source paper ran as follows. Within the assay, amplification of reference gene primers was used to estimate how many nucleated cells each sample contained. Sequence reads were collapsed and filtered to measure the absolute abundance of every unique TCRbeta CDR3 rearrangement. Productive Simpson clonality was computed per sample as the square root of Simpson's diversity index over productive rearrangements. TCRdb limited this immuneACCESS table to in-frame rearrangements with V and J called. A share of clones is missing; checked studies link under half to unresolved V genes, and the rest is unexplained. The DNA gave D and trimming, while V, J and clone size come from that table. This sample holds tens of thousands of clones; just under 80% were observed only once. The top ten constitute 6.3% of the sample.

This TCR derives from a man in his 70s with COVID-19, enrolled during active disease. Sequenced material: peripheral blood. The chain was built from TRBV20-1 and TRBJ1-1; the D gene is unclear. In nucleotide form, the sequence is TGCAGTGCGACTAGGTATACTGAAGCTTTCTTT. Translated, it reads CSATRYTEAFF.